This TCR beta chain was obtained from a study of T-cell memory formation after mild COVID-19. About the study: For the most part, TCR clusters were specific to one donor.

There are a few counts of this clonotype. Germline assignment: CDR1 SGHRS and CDR2 YFSETQ. The CDR3 has 14 amino acids. Germline trimming cut 0 bases from V and 7 bases from J; bases unmatched to any gene: 6. With constant-segment primers, 5'RACE yielded cDNA libraries of TCR alpha and TCR beta that carried sample barcodes and UMIs. TCRdb reprocessed the 5' RACE reads via MiXCR and lists one record per CDR3 protein. The table has fewer than 50,000 distinct CDR3 sequences, about 7.3% seen once; the top ten hold roughly 1.5%. Sequenced sample: PBMCs or a T cell subset sorted from them (not recorded which). The sequence derives from a young man who had mild COVID-19 (a few samples of this study predate the infection). Cell type and time point are not known. This chain uses TRBV5-1 with TRBJ1-1; 7 positions agree with TRBD1. This CDR3 is CASSLAAGGGEAFF. In nucleotides, the CDR3 is TGCGCCAGCAGCTTGGCGGCAGGGGGTGGTGAAGCTTTCTTT.